Below are 20 T cell receptor beta chains sequenced from a single sample in a study of tissue T cells after allogeneic stem cell transplantation. Only in-frame clones appear in the TCRdb table, and some are missing; sequencing was by immunoSEQ multiplex PCR. Seen here are some 22,000 clones, roughly three quarters observed once, and the top ten hold 0.35% to 0.5%. Material: blood. The receptors stem from a female BALB/c mouse in good health. The mouse line has the MHC haplotype H2-d.

About this clone itself: Gene names are mouse gene names. The covered CDR3 bases are TGTGCCAGCGGGAGCGGGAGGGAGGGTGCAGAAACGCTGTAT. Protein: CASGSGREGAETLY. The whole CDR3 region reads CASGSGREGAETLYF. This sequence joins TRBV13-2 and TRBJ2-3; no reliable D call. The CDR3 end is not reached by the read, which stops 1 residue before it; the germline J gene fills it in. Trimming pared 5 bases from V and 1 base from J, leaving 14 bases between. Germline loops: CDR1 NNHNN, CDR2 SYGAGS (reference sequence). The CDR3 runs to 15 residues.

Turning to this clone: These gene names are mouse names. The read is 1 residue too short to cover the CDR3 end, so that end is filled in from the germline J gene. The chain links TRBV13-3 to TRBJ1-4, with TRBD1 as a possible D gene (6 bases). CDR3 length: 15 residues. The germline V and J ends were trimmed by 4 bases and 0 bases, with 10 bases remaining between them. CDR1 is NNHDY, CDR2 SYVADS, per germline. The CDR3 DNA, read in part, is TGTGCCAGCAGTCCCGGGACAATTTCCAACGAAAGATTATTT. It specifies CASSPGTISNERLF. The CDR3, in full, reads CASSPGTISNERLFF.

To note about this clone: The genes are named according to mouse. The CDR3 is cut off 1 residue early in the read; its end comes from the germline J gene. This chain joins TRBV13-2 and TRBJ2-3; D is possibly TRBD2 (6 bases). The CDR3 sequence is 17 residues long. Trimming removed 0 bases from V and 0 bases from J, with 14 bases in between. CDR1 is NNHNN, CDR2 SYGAGS, per germline (reference sequence). CDR3 loop: CASGDAAWGPSAETLYF. CDR3 DNA (partial): TGTGCCAGCGGTGATGCAGCCTGGGGCCCTAGTGCAGAAACGCTGTAT.

Of note for this clone: Mouse names are used for the genes. The CDR3 is cut off 1 residue early in the read; its end comes from the germline J gene. The chain carries TRBV13-2 and TRBJ2-7, with 7 positions matching TRBD2. Germline CDR1 reads NNHNN; CDR2 reads SYGAGS (reference sequence). The CDR3 covers 15 residues. The V and J ends lost 0 bases and 0 bases, in that order; junction bases with no gene match: 3. The CDR3 DNA, read in part, is TGTGCCAGCGGTGATGACTGGGGAAGCTCCTATGAACAGTAC. It codes for CASGDDWGSSYEQY. The entire CDR3 is CASGDDWGSSYEQYF.

About this clone itself: Gene and germline names: mouse. The read terminates 1 residue ahead of where the CDR3 ends, so the germline J gene completes it. J is TRBJ2-1 and V is TRBV13-2; 12 nucleotides align to TRBD2. CDR1 and CDR2 from the germline V gene are NNHNN and SYGAGS (reference sequence). CDR3 length equals 16 residues. V gave up 3 bases and J gave up 4 bases; unmatched junction bases: 5. The sequenced part of the CDR3 DNA is TGTGCCAGCGGTGTAGACTGGGGGGGCGCGTATGCTGAGCAGTTC. Protein product: CASGVDWGGAYAEQF. The full CDR3 sequence reads CASGVDWGGAYAEQFF.

A word on this clone: Gene names and germline refer to mouse. The missing CDR3 end, 1 residue past where the read stops, is filled in from the germline J gene. The chain links TRBV4 to TRBJ2-5; 8 positions match TRBD2. The CDR3 spans 13 residues. Trimming took 5 bases from V and 3 from J; bases not matched to a gene: 1. Germline V lookup: CDR1 LGHDT, CDR2 YNNKQL (reference sequence). CDR3: CASSPGGQDTQYF. The covered CDR3 bases are TGTGCCAGCAGCCCTGGGGGGCAAGACACCCAGTAC. The full variable domain, completed using reference TRBV4 and TRBJ2-5, is ETAVFQTPNYHVTQVGNEVSFNCKQTLGHDTMYWYKQDSKKLLKIMFSYNNKQLIVNETVPRRFSPQSSDKAHLNLRIKSVEPEDSAVYLCASSPGGQDTQYFGPGTRLLVL.

Comment on this clone: Mouse gene names and germline throughout. The CDR3 is cut off 1 residue early in the read; its end comes from the germline J gene. This rearrangement joins TRBV14 to TRBJ1-4; D possibly corresponds to TRBD1 (6 bases). V lost 1 base to trimming and J lost 0 bases, with 10 bases between them. The germline gives CDR1 SGHDT, CDR2 FRDEAV. The CDR3 totals 16 residues. The CDR3 DNA, read in part, is TGTGCCAGCAGTTTCGGGGACAATATTTCCAACGAAAGATTATTT. Translation gives CASSFGDNISNERLF. From start to end, the CDR3 is CASSFGDNISNERLFF.

A remark on this clone: Gene names are mouse gene names. Read coverage stops 1 residue before the CDR3 terminus; the germline J gene supplies the remainder. The chain recombines TRBV31 with TRBJ2-5; D remains unclear. Germline CDR1 is GKSSPN and CDR2 is SITVG. Trimming cost V 1 base and J 2 bases, with 4 bases left between them. CDR3 length equals 12 residues. The CDR3 sequence is CAWSRGQDTQYF. CDR3 bases read: TGTGCCTGGAGTCGGGGCCAAGACACCCAGTAC.

In regard to this clone: Mouse gene names apply. The CDR3 end falls 1 residue outside the read, so it is completed with the germline J gene. The chain is built from TRBV5 and TRBJ1-4, with 7 bases matching TRBD1. Unmatched junction bases numbered 6, after V lost 2 bases and J lost 0 bases. Germline lookup yields CDR1 LGHNA and CDR2 YNLKQL (reference sequence). The CDR3 has 17 residues. The CDR3 loop reads CASSQTGEGFSNERLFF. CDR3 bases read: TGTGCCAGCAGCCAAACAGGGGAGGGATTTTCCAACGAAAGATTATTT.

Comment on this clone: Genes and germline are mouse. CDR3 amino acids: CTCSVFRGAETLYF. The CDR3 DNA, read in part, is TGCACCTGCAGTGTTTTCCGCGGTGCAGAAACGCTGTAT. The gene calls are TRBV1 and TRBJ2-3; no definite D call. The CDR3 end lies 1 residue beyond the end of the read and is filled in from the germline J gene. V lost 4 bases to trimming and J lost 1 base, with 9 bases between them. This CDR3 has 14 residues. Germline V gene sequence: CDR1 NSQYPW, CDR2 LRSPGD (reference sequence).

A word on this clone: The gene symbols are mouse symbols. The read halts 1 residue ahead of the CDR3 end, with the missing end drawn from the germline J gene. The V call is TRBV4, the J call TRBJ2-5, with a weak D call TRBD2 (6 bases). This CDR3 contains 15 residues. V was clipped by 4 bases and J by 0 bases, with 11 bases between them. The germline gives CDR1 LGHDT, CDR2 YNNKQL (reference sequence). The CDR3 loop is CASSSWGFNQDTQYF. The DNA read from the CDR3 is TGTGCCAGCAGCTCCTGGGGATTTAACCAAGACACCCAGTAC.

This clone was recorded once. Mouse gene names apply. Sequencing ends 1 residue short of the CDR3 end; the germline J gene provides the rest. The genes are TRBV29 and TRBJ2-4; tentatively, D is TRBD1 (5 bases). CDR3 size: 16 residues. V lost 4 bases and J lost 0, with 14 bases in between. Germline V gene data show CDR1 as MSHET and CDR2 as SYDVDS. CDR3 DNA, as far as it was read: TGTGCTAGCAGTTCCCTCAAGACAGCTAGTCAAAACACCTTGTAC. Its translation is CASSSLKTASQNTLY. The complete CDR3 sequence is CASSSLKTASQNTLYF.

Concerning this clone: The genes are named according to mouse. Read coverage stops 1 residue before the CDR3 terminus; the germline J gene supplies the remainder. The chain couples TRBV1 to TRBJ1-6, with D unresolved. TRBJ1-6 is assigned to the ORF class and has an uncertain function. The V gene's germline CDR1 is NSQYPW and CDR2 LRSPGD (reference sequence). Trimming stripped 3 bases from V and 7 bases from J, with 7 bases between. The CDR3 is 13 residues long. CDR3 sequence: CTCSAEGNSPLYF. The part of the CDR3 DNA that was read is TGCACCTGCAGTGCGGAGGGAAATTCGCCCCTCTAC.

Notes on this clone: The germline and genes are mouse ones. The CDR3 end is not reached by the read, which stops 1 residue before it; the germline J gene fills it in. The chain employs TRBV13-2 and TRBJ1-2, with no clear D. The germline V and J ends were trimmed by 0 bases and 0 bases, with 9 bases remaining between them. The length of the CDR3 is 15 residues. The germline CDR1 and CDR2 sequences are NNHNN and SYGAGS (reference sequence). CDR3 bases read: TGTGCCAGCGGTGATGCAGCAGGACCAAACTCCGACTACACC. Translated: CASGDAAGPNSDYT. The entire CDR3 protein reads CASGDAAGPNSDYTF.

Of note for this clone: Gene names follow the mouse nomenclature. The read terminates 1 residue before the CDR3 end, so the remaining end is supplied by the germline J gene. The V and J genes are TRBV2 and TRBJ1-2; tentatively, D is TRBD1 (5 bases). The germline gives CDR1 LGHNA, CDR2 YSYQKL. This CDR3 has 14 amino acids. V lost 0 bases and J 3 bases, leaving 8 bases between the germline ends. The CDR3 reads CASSQDGRDSDYTF. CDR3 DNA, as far as it was read: TGTGCCAGCAGCCAAGACGGCAGGGACTCCGACTACACC.

A word on this clone: Germline and genes here are mouse. Sequencing ends 1 residue short of the CDR3 end; the germline J gene provides the rest. The chain carries TRBV4 and TRBJ2-5, with 9 bases that match TRBD1. Per germline, CDR1 LGHDT and CDR2 YNNKQL (reference sequence). The CDR3 is made up of 14 amino acids. With V trimmed by 5 bases and J by 3 bases, 3 bases remained unmatched. CDR3 amino acids: CASSRTGAQDTQYF. The covered CDR3 bases are TGTGCCAGCAGCAGGACAGGGGCGCAAGACACCCAGTAC. Using reference TRBV4 and TRBJ2-5 for the parts outside the CDR3, the full variable domain is ETAVFQTPNYHVTQVGNEVSFNCKQTLGHDTMYWYKQDSKKLLKIMFSYNNKQLIVNETVPRRFSPQSSDKAHLNLRIKSVEPEDSAVYLCASSRTGAQDTQYFGPGTRLLVL.

Regarding this clone: Gene names and germline match the mouse. Coverage ceases 1 residue before the CDR3 finishes, and the germline J gene fills in the end. The chain has TRBV19 and TRBJ2-1; possible D gene TRBD2, 7 bases. V gave up 3 bases and J gave up 0 bases, with 13 bases separating them. The CDR3 loop spans 16 amino acids. CDR1 is FNHDT and CDR2 is SITEND in the germline V gene (reference sequence). The CDR3 DNA, read in part, is TGTGCCAGCAGTAAATGGGGGGCCACTAACTATGCTGAGCAGTTC. Translating it yields CASSKWGATNYAEQF. The full CDR3 protein reads CASSKWGATNYAEQFF.

Comments on this clone: All gene names here are mouse names. The read is 1 residue too short to cover the CDR3 end, so that end is filled in from the germline J gene. The chain has TRBV13-3 and TRBJ1-1; TRBD1 matches 7 bases. Germline V gene data show CDR1 as NNHDY and CDR2 as SYVADS. The CDR3 spans 13 residues. The V and J ends lost 3 bases and 1 base, in that order; junction bases with no gene match: 0. The CDR3 is CASSAGGNTEVFF. The CDR3 DNA, read in part, is TGTGCCAGCAGTGCAGGGGGAAACACAGAAGTCTTC.

On this clone: Here the gene names and germline are mouse. The read gets to within 1 residue of the CDR3 end, and the germline J gene fills in the rest. The chain carries TRBV13-2 and TRBJ2-5; D ambiguous. Trimming removed 3 bases at V and 0 bases at J, with 5 bases between. The CDR3 spans 13 residues. Germline CDR1 NNHNN, CDR2 SYGAGS (reference sequence). This CDR3 reads CASGVYNQDTQYF. Incomplete CDR3 DNA: TGTGCCAGCGGTGTTTATAACCAAGACACCCAGTAC.

This clone has only a few counts. The listed genes are named as in mouse. The read finishes 1 residue shy of the CDR3 end, and the germline J gene is used to complete it. This chain uses TRBV1 with TRBJ2-7; D not certain. The CDR3 spans 16 residues. The germline V gene has CDR1 NSQYPW and CDR2 LRSPGD (reference sequence). The V gene lost 0 bases and the J gene lost 4 bases, with 16 bases spanning the gap. CDR3 in amino acids: CTCSADRRQPPYEQYF. CDR3 DNA, as far as it was read: TGCACCTGCAGTGCAGATCGTCGTCAACCCCCTTATGAACAGTAC.